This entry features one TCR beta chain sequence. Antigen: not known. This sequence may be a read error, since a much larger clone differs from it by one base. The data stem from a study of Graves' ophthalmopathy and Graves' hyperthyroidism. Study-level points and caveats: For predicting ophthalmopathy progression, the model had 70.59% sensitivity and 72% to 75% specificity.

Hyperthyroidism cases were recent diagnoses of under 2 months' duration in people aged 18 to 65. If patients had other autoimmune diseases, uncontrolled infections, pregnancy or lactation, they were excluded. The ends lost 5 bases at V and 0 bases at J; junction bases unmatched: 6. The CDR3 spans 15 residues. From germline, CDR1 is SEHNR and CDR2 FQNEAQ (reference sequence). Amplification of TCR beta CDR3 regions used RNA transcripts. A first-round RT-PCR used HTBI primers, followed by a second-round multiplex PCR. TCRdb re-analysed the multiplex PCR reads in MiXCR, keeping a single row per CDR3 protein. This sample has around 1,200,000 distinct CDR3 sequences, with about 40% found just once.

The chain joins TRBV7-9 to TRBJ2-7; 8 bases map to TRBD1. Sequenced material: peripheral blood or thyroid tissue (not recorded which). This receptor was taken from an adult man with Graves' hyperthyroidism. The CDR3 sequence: CASSAWTGLSYEQYF. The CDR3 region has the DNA TGTGCCAGCAGCGCCTGGACAGGGCTCTCCTACGAGCAGTACTTC.